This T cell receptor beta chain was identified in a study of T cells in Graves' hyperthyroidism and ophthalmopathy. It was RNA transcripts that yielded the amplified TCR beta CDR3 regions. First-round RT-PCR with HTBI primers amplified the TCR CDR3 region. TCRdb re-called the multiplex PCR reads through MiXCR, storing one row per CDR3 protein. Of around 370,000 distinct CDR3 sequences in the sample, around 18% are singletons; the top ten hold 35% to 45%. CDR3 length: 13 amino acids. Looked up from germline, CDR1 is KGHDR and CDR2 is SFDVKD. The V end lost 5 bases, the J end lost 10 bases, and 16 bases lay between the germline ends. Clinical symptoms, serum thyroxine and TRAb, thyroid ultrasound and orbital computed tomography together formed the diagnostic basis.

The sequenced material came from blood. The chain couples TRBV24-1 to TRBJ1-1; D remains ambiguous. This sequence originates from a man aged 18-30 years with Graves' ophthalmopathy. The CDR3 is CATSGSSSEGAFF. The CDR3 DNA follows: TGTGCCACCAGTGGCAGTAGTTCGGAAGGAGCTTTCTTT.